The clone carrying this TCR beta chain was seen a handful of times. This entry is derived from a study of blood T cell repertoires in COVID-19. At the level of the study: From T cells, B-cell-depleted T cells, or PBMCs came the material, which was cDNA or gDNA.

There are 12 residues in the CDR3. Trimming cost V 11 bases and J 8 bases, with 13 bases left between them. Method: immunoSEQ multiplex PCR; TCRdb's copy keeps in-frame clones and lacks some. The sample lists over 150,000 clones, around 82% seen once, with under 7.5% in the top ten. V gene TRBV12-3 or TRBV12-4 combines with J gene TRBJ1-6; no reliable D call. This receptor was taken from a man of 80 years or more with COVID-19, enrolled during active disease. The material sequenced was peripheral blood. CDR3 in amino acids: CASAITDSPLHF. CDR3 sequence (DNA): TGTGCCTCCGCAATTACGGATTCACCCCTCCACTTT.